This TCR beta chain was profiled in a study of identifying expanded T cells in peripheral blood. Collection occurred without any documented infections or immune events in donors. Turning to this clone: Its antigen is unidentified.

J gave up 3 bases and V 1 base, and 9 bases lay outside the gene matches. Germline V gene lookup returns CDR1 LNHNV and CDR2 YYDKDF (reference sequence). This CDR3 spans 17 amino acids. The method was immunoSEQ multiplex PCR; TCRdb's version includes in-frame clones alone and lacks a portion of them. The sample contains roughly 90,000 clones, roughly 84% of which appear only once. The study's findings and limits: Across healthy donors, higher total template counts meant significantly greater approximately two-week count variance. Over around two and four weeks, about 15 and 19 clones changed, versus roughly 1.1 between replicates.

The clonotype comes from a person between 18 and 70 years old in good health. Sequencing input: blood. The V and J genes are TRBV15 and TRBJ2-7, with 10 bases identical to TRBD2. The CDR3 DNA reads as TGTGCCACCAGCAGAGGTAACATAGCGGGGGGTTTCTACGAGCAGTACTTC. As protein: CATSRGNIAGGFYEQYF.